The 25 T cell receptor beta chains listed next were all sequenced from one sample in a study of shared clonotypes between healthy human individuals. Clones were read by immunoSEQ multiplex PCR, and TCRdb kept only the in-frame ones, dropping some. Among more than 2,000,000 clones listed, 85% to 95% were seen once. Sequencing used naive CD4+ T cells from PBMCs. Indicated subset: CD45RA+ positively selected. The receptors stem from a man in his late teens or twenties in good health. Some clones in this sample may be carry-over from other donors' samples.

With regard to this clone: The sample contains more than one DNA sequence encoding this CDR3. This rearrangement joins TRBV28 to TRBJ2-5, with 9 bases aligning to TRBD2. Germline-derived CDR1 and CDR2 are MDHEN and SYDVKM. The CDR3 runs 15 residues. Trimming removed 2 bases from V and 5 bases from J; junction bases left unmatched: 6. As DNA, the CDR3 is TGTGCCAGCAGTTTAGGAGGCGGGAGGGGGGAGACCCAGTACTTC. Its translation is CASSLGGGRGETQYF. Combining the CDR3 with reference TRBV28 and TRBJ2-5 gives the whole variable domain DVKVTQSSRYLVKRTGEKVFLECVQDMDHENMFWYRQDPGLGLRLIYFSYDVKMKEKGDIPEGYSVSREKKERFSLILESASTNQTSMYLCASSLGGGRGETQYFGPGTRLLVL.

This sequence joins TRBV4-1 and TRBJ2-4; 13 nucleotides match TRBD2. The CDR3 consists of 20 residues. After removal of 2 bases from V and 7 bases from J, the junction contained 17 bases not matched to a gene. Per germline, CDR1 MGHRA and CDR2 YSYEKL. CDR3 sequence reads: CASSQTIALAGGPHGNIQYF. CDR3 coding DNA: TGCGCCAGCAGCCAAACAATAGCACTAGCGGGAGGGCCCCACGGGAACATTCAGTACTTC.

The rearrangement joins TRBV9 to TRBJ2-2; D is unclear. V was shortened by 0 bases and J by 6 bases, with 9 bases between the two germline ends. CDR3 size: 14 residues. Germline CDR1 SGDLS, CDR2 YYNGEE. The CDR3 bases are TGTGCCAGCAGCGTAGAGCCAACCCCCGGGGAGCTGTTTTTT. Protein: CASSVEPTPGELFF.

The chain uses TRBV28 and TRBJ2-1; D is perhaps TRBD1 or TRBD2 (5 bases each). Germline values: CDR1 MDHEN, CDR2 SYDVKM. The germline V and J ends were trimmed by 4 bases and 4 bases, with 20 bases remaining between them. The CDR3 has 17 residues. The CDR3 region is CASSSGDPRLAYNEQFF. CDR3 DNA sequence: TGTGCCAGCAGTTCCGGGGACCCGCGGCTTGCGTACAATGAGCAGTTCTTC.

The chain combines TRBV7-2 with TRBJ1-1; TRBD1 might be the D (6 bases). Germline CDR1 reads SGHTA; CDR2 reads FQGNSA. The CDR3 runs to 17 residues. V lost 1 base, J lost 0 bases, and 15 bases lay in between. The CDR3, as DNA: TGTGCCAGCAGCTTAGGGGGGCTCTGGACCTTGAACACTGAAGCTTTCTTT. Its translation: CASSLGGLWTLNTEAFF.

V and J are TRBV19 and TRBJ1-2; D is ambiguous. CDR3 size: 16 residues. Trimming cost V 3 bases and J 0 bases, with 14 bases left between them. From germline, CDR1 is LNHDA and CDR2 SQIVND (reference sequence). DNA for the CDR3: TGTGCCAGTAGTATCCTCCGGACCGAAACTAACTATGGCTACACCTTC. This codes for CASSILRTETNYGYTF. The complete variable domain, with remaining parts taken from reference TRBV19 and TRBJ1-2, reads DGGITQSPKYLFRKEGQNVTLSCEQNLNHDAMYWYRQDPGQGLRLIYYSQIVNDFQKGDIAEGYSVSREKKESFPLTVTSAQKNPTAFYLCASSILRTETNYGYTFGSGTRLTVV.

This chain joins TRBV7-2 and TRBJ2-3; 8 bases line up with TRBD2. With 7 bases clipped from V and 4 bases from J, the junction kept 10 bases outside the gene matches. The germline V gene encodes CDR1 SGHTA and CDR2 FQGNSA. The CDR3 runs to 15 residues. CDR3 residues: CASMVQGLGADTQYF. CDR3 DNA sequence: TGTGCCAGCATGGTCCAGGGACTAGGGGCAGATACGCAGTATTTT.

V gene TRBV5-1 combines with J gene TRBJ2-1; D is possibly TRBD1 (6 bases). Germline lookup yields CDR1 SGHRS and CDR2 YFSETQ. The V end lost 0 bases, the J end lost 5 bases, and 12 bases lay between the germline ends. CDR3 length: 15 amino acids. The CDR3: CASSLGPRGNNEQFF. The CDR3 DNA reads TGCGCCAGCAGCTTGGGTCCTAGGGGGAACAATGAGCAGTTCTTC.

This rearrangement joins TRBV5-6 to TRBJ2-2; 12 bases align to TRBD1. CDR1 is SGHDT and CDR2 is YYEEEE in the germline V gene. This CDR3 is 15 amino acids long. V gave up 3 bases and J gave up 4 bases; unmatched junction bases: 1. The CDR3 DNA reads TGTGCCAGCAGCTGGGACAGGGGGCTCACCGGGGAGCTGTTTTTT. Amino acid sequence: CASSWDRGLTGELFF.

On this clone itself: Other DNA sequences in the same sample also yield this CDR3. This chain uses TRBV7-3 with TRBJ2-3; no clear D. The germline CDR1 and CDR2 sequences are SGHTA and FQGTGA. This CDR3 has 13 residues. Trimming left V 3 bases short and J 4 bases short, with 8 bases between. The CDR3 protein is CASSLLGSDTQYF. The CDR3, as DNA: TGTGCCAGCAGCTTGCTTGGGTCAGATACGCAGTATTTT.

V gene TRBV7-8 combines with J gene TRBJ1-1; D remains ambiguous. This CDR3 region has 14 residues. Germline CDR1 and CDR2: SGHVS and FQNEAQ. Trimming took 4 bases from V and 5 from J, leaving 14 bases between them. CDR3 bases: TGTGCCAGCAGCTCGACGGTCCGTCGGACTGAAGCTTTCTTT. Protein: CASSSTVRRTEAFF.

The genes are TRBV4-1 and TRBJ2-7; D remains ambiguous. The germline CDR1 and CDR2 sequences are MGHRA and YSYEKL. The V and J ends lost 0 bases and 5 bases respectively, with 14 bases between them. The CDR3 is 15 residues long. CDR3 nucleotide sequence: TGCGCCAGCAGCCAAGAACACCGAGGAGTGCACGAGCAGTACTTC. This encodes CASSQEHRGVHEQYF.

V is TRBV30 and J is TRBJ2-2; D is perhaps TRBD1 (5 bases). The germline CDR1 and CDR2 sequences are GTSNPN and SVGIG (reference sequence). The CDR3 covers 12 residues. The germline V and J ends were trimmed by 4 bases and 6 bases, with 9 bases remaining between them. The CDR3 reads CAWTPGPGELFF. The DNA of the CDR3 is TGTGCCTGGACTCCAGGGCCCGGGGAGCTGTTTTTT. The variable domain in full, with the rest retrieved from reference TRBV30 and TRBJ2-2, is SQTIHQWPATLVQPVGSPLSLECTVEGTSNPNLYWYRQAAGRGLQLLFYSVGIGQISSEVPQNLSASRPQDRQFILSSKKLLLSDSGFYLCAWTPGPGELFFGEGSRLTVL.

The V call is TRBV19, the J call TRBJ1-1; unclear D gene. Germline values: CDR1 LNHDA, CDR2 SQIVND (reference sequence). Trimming took off 4 bases at V and 4 bases at J, with 16 bases between the two ends. This CDR3 region has 15 residues. The CDR3, as DNA: TGTGCCAGTAGTAAGAACAACGGCAGGAGCACTGAAGCTTTCTTT. Its translation is CASSKNNGRSTEAFF.

This rearrangement joins TRBV5-8 to TRBJ2-2; 10 bases are a match to TRBD1. V was pared by 0 bases and J by 6 bases, with 5 bases of the junction left unmatched. CDR1 and CDR2 (germline): SGHTS, YDEGEE. CDR3 length: 16 amino acids. The CDR3 nucleotides are TGTGCCAGCAGCTTGGGGGACAGGGGATCGCCCGGGGAGCTGTTTTTT. It specifies CASSLGDRGSPGELFF.

This clone was observed a single time. The chain links TRBV28 to TRBJ2-5; weak D call: TRBD2 (5 bases). Germline CDR1 is MDHEN and CDR2 is SYDVKM. This CDR3 is built from 13 residues. Between the trimmed V and J ends, which lost 2 bases and 10 bases, there was a span of 14 bases. CDR3 nucleotide sequence: TGTGCCAGCAGTTTAAAGGTCCCGGGATTCCAGTACTTC. Residues: CASSLKVPGFQYF.

Points on this clone: The identical CDR3 is also encoded by other nucleotide sequences in the sample. The rearrangement joins TRBV28 to TRBJ2-7, with D tentatively TRBD1 (6 bases). Germline values: CDR1 MDHEN, CDR2 SYDVKM. Trimming left V 3 bases short and J 4 bases short, with 10 bases between. This CDR3 has 13 residues. The CDR3 reads CASSLGRGYEQYF. The CDR3 DNA follows: TGTGCCAGCAGTTTGGGTAGGGGGTACGAGCAGTACTTC.

V usage is TRBV28 and J usage is TRBJ1-5; no definite D call. V dropped 3 bases and J dropped 4 bases, with 10 bases sitting between them. The CDR3 is 14 residues long. Germline V lookup: CDR1 MDHEN, CDR2 SYDVKM. CDR3 DNA: TGTGCCAGCAGTTTTACGGCAGTTAATCAGCCCCAGCATTTT. This encodes CASSFTAVNQPQHF.

This clone was detected only once. This chain joins TRBV29-1 and TRBJ2-7, with 13 bases aligning to TRBD2. J was trimmed by 3 bases and V by 7 bases; bases with no gene match: 3. Germline V gives CDR1 SQVTM, CDR2 ANQGSEA. There are 13 residues in the CDR3. CDR3 bases: TGCAGCGCTTGGACTAGCGGGAGCTACGAGCAGTACTTC. Amino acid sequence: CSAWTSGSYEQYF.

This chain uses TRBV5-1 with TRBJ1-4, with D maybe TRBD1 (5 bases). The germline V gene has CDR1 SGHRS and CDR2 YFSETQ. V was trimmed by 4 bases and J by 8 bases, leaving 12 bases between them. The CDR3 length is 13 residues. The CDR3 is CASSGGPQEKLFF. As DNA, the CDR3 is TGCGCCAGCAGCGGGGGACCGCAGGAAAAACTGTTTTTT.

CDR3 nucleotides: TGTGCCAGCAGCCTAGCGGGAGGGCCTAGAGTGGGGACCCAGTACTTC. Encoded protein: CASSLAGGPRVGTQYF. The chain combines TRBV9 with TRBJ2-5, with TRBD2 identical over 12 bases. V was clipped by 4 bases and J by 7 bases; unmatched bases: 11. This CDR3 comprises 16 residues. Looked up from germline, CDR1 is SGDLS and CDR2 is YYNGEE.

The chain employs TRBV28 and TRBJ1-4; 8 nucleotides match TRBD1. This CDR3 has 15 residues. Germline CDR1 and CDR2: MDHEN and SYDVKM. Trimming took 5 bases from V and 6 from J; bases not matched to a gene: 8. CDR3 DNA: TGTGCCAGCAGTATGACAGGGGAAGGAGATGAAAAACTGTTTTTT. Protein: CASSMTGEGDEKLFF.

This chain links TRBV2 with TRBJ2-7; possible D gene TRBD2, 6 bases. V was trimmed by 4 bases and J by 2 bases, leaving 15 bases between them. The CDR3 is 15 amino acids. CDR1 SNHLY and CDR2 FYNNEI come from the germline V gene. CDR3 in DNA: TGTGCCAGCAGTGCGTGGGGGGTAATCGCCTACGAGCAGTACTTC. Translated, it gives CASSAWGVIAYEQYF. Based on the CDR3 plus reference TRBV2 and TRBJ2-7, the full variable domain is EPEVTQTPSHQVTQMGQEVILRCVPISNHLYFYWYRQILGQKVEFLVSFYNNEISEKSEIFDDQFSVERPDGSNFTLKIRSTKLEDSAMYFCASSAWGVIAYEQYFGPGTRLTVT.

The V gene is TRBV20-1, the J gene TRBJ1-1; D gene uncertain. V shed 8 bases and J shed 6 bases, with 10 bases lying between them. CDR3 length: 10 residues. Germline loops: CDR1 DFQATT, CDR2 SNEGSKA (reference sequence). The CDR3 region has the DNA TGCAGTACCTACAGCGCTGAAGCTTTCTTT. Its translation is CSTYSAEAFF.

The chain couples TRBV5-1 to TRBJ2-5, with D possibly TRBD2 on 5 matching bases. This CDR3 has 15 residues. Germline V gene lookup returns CDR1 SGHRS and CDR2 YFSETQ. V shed 2 bases and J shed 1 base, with 12 bases lying between them. CDR3 coding DNA: TGCGCCAGCAGCTTCCAGGACGGGATCCAAGAGACCCAGTACTTC. Residues: CASSFQDGIQETQYF.